These 16 T cell receptor beta chains were sequenced from one sample in a study of cytomegalovirus exposure and HLA in healthy donors. PCR primers comprised 60 Vbeta and 13 Jbeta primers. The data were produced by immunoSEQ multiplex PCR, yet TCRdb's version contains in-frame clones alone and is incomplete. The table has some 100,000 clones, roughly 82% seen once. Sequenced sample: PBMCs. Receptors originate from a young woman in good health and CMV-seronegative.

DNA of the CDR3: TGTGCCAGCAGCGTAGCTAACAGGGTTGATACGCAGTATTTT. This sequence encodes CASSVANRVDTQYF. The chain has TRBV5-4 and TRBJ2-3; D perhaps matches TRBD1 (6 bases). This CDR3 is 14 amino acids long. Trimming pared 4 bases from V and 6 bases from J, leaving 15 bases between. CDR1 and CDR2 (germline): SGHNT, YYREEE (reference sequence). The full variable domain, rest sourced from reference TRBV5-4 and TRBJ2-3, is ETGVTQSPTHLIKTRGQQVTLRCSSQSGHNTVSWYQQALGQGPQFIFQYYREEENGRGNFPPRFSGLQFPNYSSELNVNALELDDSALYLCASSVANRVDTQYFGPGTRLTVL.

This chain links TRBV2 with TRBJ2-3, with 12 bases that match TRBD2. This CDR3 is 15 amino acids long. Per the germline V gene, CDR1 is SNHLY and CDR2 is FYNNEI. With 2 bases clipped from V and 4 bases from J, the junction kept 1 base outside the gene matches. This CDR3 is CASSELAGGSDTQYF. CDR3 nucleotides: TGTGCCAGCAGTGAACTAGCGGGAGGGTCAGATACGCAGTATTTT.

This rearrangement joins TRBV19 to TRBJ2-1; 7 bases agree with TRBD2. The V and J ends lost 7 bases and 1 base, in that order; junction bases with no gene match: 7. Per germline, CDR1 LNHDA and CDR2 SQIVND (reference sequence). The CDR3 totals 15 residues. CDR3 sequence reads: CASTRGSRSYNEQFF. CDR3 coding DNA: TGTGCCAGTACCCGCGGGAGCCGGTCCTACAATGAGCAGTTCTTC.

The rearrangement joins TRBV5-5 to TRBJ2-1; 7 nucleotides align to TRBD2. CDR1 is SGHKS and CDR2 is YYEKEE in the germline V gene (reference sequence). Germline trimming cut 0 bases from V and 2 bases from J; bases unmatched to any gene: 2. The CDR3 sequence is 15 residues long. In DNA form, the CDR3 reads TGTGCCAGCAGCTTGGGGGCGGGAGCCTACAATGAGCAGTTCTTC. As protein: CASSLGAGAYNEQFF.

This rearrangement joins TRBV6-1 to TRBJ2-4; TRBD1 aligns across 8 bases. This CDR3 contains 17 residues. Trimming removed 4 bases from V and 2 bases from J; junction bases left unmatched: 10. The germline gives CDR1 MNHNS, CDR2 SASEGT. This CDR3 is CASSGRRGQGSKNIQYF. For the CDR3, the DNA is TGTGCCAGCAGTGGACGCAGGGGGCAAGGATCCAAAAACATTCAGTACTTC.

The rearrangement uses TRBV27 and TRBJ1-5, with D perhaps TRBD1 (6 bases). This CDR3 has 15 amino acids. The germline V gene encodes CDR1 MNHEY and CDR2 SMNVEV (reference sequence). With 7 bases removed from V and 4 bases from J, the gap between germline ends came to 17 bases. DNA of the CDR3: TGTGCCAGCATGTACCAGTCAGGGGAAAATCAGCCCCAGCATTTT. Translation: CASMYQSGENQPQHF.

The rearrangement joins TRBV7-2 to TRBJ2-7; 11 nucleotides agree with TRBD2. The CDR3 extends over 15 amino acids. V lost 3 bases and J lost 4; bases outside the gene matches: 5. CDR1 is SGHTA, CDR2 FQGNSA, per germline. The CDR3 loop reads CASSFTSGRVYEQYF. As DNA, the CDR3 is TGTGCCAGCAGCTTCACTAGCGGGAGAGTTTACGAGCAGTACTTC.

This clone was counted only a few times. The CDR3 nucleotides are TGTGCCAGCAGCTTAGGGTACTCGGAGGAGCAGTACTTC. Its protein product is CASSLGYSEEQYF. The chain is built from TRBV7-2 and TRBJ2-7; no reliable D call. This CDR3 comprises 13 residues. The V gene's germline CDR1 is SGHTA and CDR2 FQGNSA. The ends were cut back, 1 base at V and 7 bases at J, with 11 bases in the middle.

V is TRBV21-1 and J is TRBJ2-1; the D call in the table, TRBD2, was not verified against the DNA. TRBV21-1 is shown as a pseudogene. The CDR3 contains 21 residues. The CDR3 DNA reads as TGTGCCAAGCCCAATCCGGGACTGGCAGCAGCGGCGTCATTCTCCTACAATGAGCAGTTCTTC. Translating gives CAKPNPGLAAAASFSYNEQFF.

The V call is TRBV9, the J call TRBJ1-1; 9 bases fit TRBD1. The CDR3 runs 15 residues. After removal of 4 bases from V and 5 bases from J, the junction contained 9 bases not matched to a gene. Germline CDR1 reads SGDLS; CDR2 reads YYNGEE. The CDR3 region is CASSLSTGGGTEAFF. The CDR3 DNA reads as TGTGCCAGCAGCCTTTCCACAGGGGGCGGGACTGAAGCTTTCTTT.

Only one count was recorded for this clone. The rearrangement links TRBV5-5 to TRBJ2-5; 9 nucleotides agree with TRBD1. Germline loops: CDR1 SGHKS, CDR2 YYEKEE (reference sequence). The CDR3 loop spans 18 amino acids. The trim removed 3 bases at V and 0 bases at J, leaving 12 bases unmatched. CDR3 residues: CASSSGPHRGHHQETQYF. In DNA form, the CDR3 reads TGTGCCAGCAGCTCTGGACCCCACAGGGGGCACCACCAAGAGACCCAGTACTTC.

The sample holds a few counts of this clone. The chain joins TRBV18 to TRBJ2-5, with D uncertain. Judging by the DNA end, TRBJ2-7 fits better; the J call may be wrong. CDR3 length: 12 residues. Germline assignment: CDR1 KGHSH and CDR2 LQKENI. CDR3 nucleotide sequence: TGTGCCAGCTCACCTAGTTCCTACGAGCAGTACTTC. Protein: CASSPSSYEQYF.

This rearrangement joins TRBV7-6 to TRBJ1-5, with D perhaps matching TRBD1 (5 bases). CDR1 and CDR2 (germline): SGHVS, FNYEAQ. Trimming shortened V by 4 bases and J by 11 bases, and 18 bases separated the two germline ends. The CDR3 length is 14 residues. The CDR3: CASSSGALLTSQHF. DNA of the CDR3: TGTGCCAGCAGCTCTGGGGCTCTACTAACATCCCAGCATTTT.

This rearrangement joins TRBV4-3 to TRBJ2-3; 8 nucleotides align to TRBD2. Germline V lookup: CDR1 LGHNA, CDR2 YSLEER. There are 16 residues in the CDR3. V lost 4 bases and J lost 2; bases outside the gene matches: 8. The CDR3 reads CASSLRAGGTTDTQYF. In DNA form, the CDR3 reads TGCGCCAGCAGCCTGAGGGCGGGGGGCACCACAGATACGCAGTATTTT.

The chain combines TRBV5-1 with TRBJ2-2; TRBD1 might be the D (6 bases). V lost 6 bases to trimming and J lost 0 bases, with 6 bases between them. CDR1 and CDR2 from the germline V gene are SGHRS and YFSETQ. This CDR3 has 13 residues. The CDR3 here is CASKGANTGELFF. For the CDR3, the DNA is TGCGCCAGCAAGGGGGCGAACACCGGGGAGCTGTTTTTT.

The chain uses TRBV4-3 and TRBJ2-2; tentative D call: TRBD2 (6 bases). V shed 2 bases and J shed 7 bases, with 17 bases lying between them. The length of the CDR3 is 16 residues. Germline V CDR1 and CDR2: LGHNA, YSLEER. The CDR3 DNA is TGCGCCAGCAGCCAAACCGGGGGAAGGTTTGTCGGGGAGCTGTTTTTT. It yields the protein CASSQTGGRFVGELFF.